These 8 T cell receptor beta chains originate from one sample sequenced in a study of cytotoxic CD8 clonotypes in ibrutinib-treated CLL. The assay was immunoSEQ multiplex PCR, and TCRdb's table has in-frame clones only and misses some. This sample has about 310,000 clones, with 70% to 80% found just once. The starting material was PBMCs, obtained before ibrutinib treatment. These receptors came from a human donor with chronic lymphocytic leukemia.

The genes are TRBV7-2 and TRBJ2-3; 10 bases line up with TRBD1. Germline V gene sequence: CDR1 SGHTA, CDR2 FQGNSA. There are 16 residues in the CDR3. V shed 4 bases, J shed 1 base, and the junction held 5 bases outside the gene matches. The CDR3, as DNA: TGTGCCAGCAGCTACACGACAGGGGGCGGCACAGATACGCAGTATTTT. Its protein is CASSYTTGGGTDTQYF.

V is TRBV6-5 and J is TRBJ1-5; D gene uncertain. Trimming took off 2 bases at V and 6 bases at J, with 5 bases between the two ends. This CDR3 is built from 12 residues. Germline lookup yields CDR1 MNHEY and CDR2 SVGAGI. The CDR3 bases are TGTGCCAGCAGTTACGCCAGTCAGCCCCAGCATTTT. Its translation is CASSYASQPQHF.

The rearrangement uses TRBV30 and TRBJ2-1; D remains ambiguous. V was pared by 2 bases and J by 9 bases, with 20 bases between. CDR3 length equals 15 residues. Germline V CDR1 and CDR2: GTSNPN, SVGIG (reference sequence). DNA for the CDR3: TGTGCCTGGAGTAACGACCCTGCCCTGGTGTCTGAGCAGTTCTTC. Translation gives CAWSNDPALVSEQFF. The full variable domain, with the rest looked up from reference TRBV30 and TRBJ2-1, is SQTIHQWPATLVQPVGSPLSLECTVEGTSNPNLYWYRQAAGRGLQLLFYSVGIGQISSEVPQNLSASRPQDRQFILSSKKLLLSDSGFYLCAWSNDPALVSEQFFGPGTRLTVL.

The rearrangement links TRBV6-1 to TRBJ2-3; 7 bases map to TRBD1. Germline V gives CDR1 MNHNS, CDR2 SASEGT. After removal of 6 bases from V and 0 bases from J, the junction contained 6 bases not matched to a gene. This CDR3 contains 15 residues. For the CDR3, the DNA is TGTGCCAGCAGATGGACAGGATCTAGCACAGATACGCAGTATTTT. Amino acids: CASRWTGSSTDTQYF.

CDR3 in amino acids: CASSLGPGGAVPQHF. The DNA for the CDR3 is TGTGCCAGCAGCTTGGGCCCAGGGGGCGCGGTTCCCCAGCATTTT. The rearrangement links TRBV5-6 to TRBJ1-5; TRBD1 matches at 8 bases. The CDR3 length is 15 residues. The germline V gene has CDR1 SGHDT and CDR2 YYEEEE. The trim removed 0 bases at V and 10 bases at J, leaving 9 bases unmatched.

This clone was detected once. J is TRBJ2-7 and V is TRBV15; D gene ambiguous. Germline loops: CDR1 LNHNV, CDR2 YYDKDF (reference sequence). CDR3 length: 15 amino acids. Trimming removed 0 bases from V and 3 bases from J, with 12 bases in between. CDR3 residues: CATSRDRVTNYEQYF. The DNA for the CDR3 is TGTGCCACCAGCAGAGATCGTGTTACCAACTACGAGCAGTACTTC.

The V gene is TRBV7-6, the J gene TRBJ1-3; D unclear. This CDR3 is 16 amino acids long. Between the trimmed V and J ends, which lost 1 base and 0 bases, there was a span of 10 bases. Looked up from germline, CDR1 is SGHVS and CDR2 is FNYEAQ. CDR3 loop: CASSLGGELSGNTIYF. DNA for the CDR3: TGTGCCAGCAGCTTAGGTGGGGAGCTCTCTGGAAACACCATATATTTT.

The V call is TRBV7-3, the J call TRBJ1-1, with D unclear. The germline gives CDR1 SGHTA, CDR2 FQGTGA. The CDR3 is 13 amino acids. V was shortened by 5 bases and J by 8 bases, with 15 bases between the two germline ends. Here the CDR3 reads CASSQNPAGEAFF. DNA for the CDR3: TGTGCCAGCAGCCAAAACCCGGCGGGAGAAGCTTTCTTT. Combining the CDR3 with reference TRBV7-3 and TRBJ1-1 gives the whole variable domain GAGVSQTPSNKVTEKGKYVELRCDPISGHTALYWYRQSLGQGPEFLIYFQGTGAADDSGLPNDRFFAVRPEGSVSTLKIQRTERGDSAVYLCASSQNPAGEAFFGQGTRLTVV.